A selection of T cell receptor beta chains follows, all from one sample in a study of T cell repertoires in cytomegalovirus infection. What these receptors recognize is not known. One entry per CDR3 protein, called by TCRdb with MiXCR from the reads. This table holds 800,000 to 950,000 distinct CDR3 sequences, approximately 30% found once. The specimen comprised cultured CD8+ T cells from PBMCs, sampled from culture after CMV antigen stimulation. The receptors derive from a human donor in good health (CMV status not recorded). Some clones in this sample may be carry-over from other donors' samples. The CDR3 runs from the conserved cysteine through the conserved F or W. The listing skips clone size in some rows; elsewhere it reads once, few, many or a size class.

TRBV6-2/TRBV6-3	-	CASTKGARGLAKNIQYF
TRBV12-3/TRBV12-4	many	CASSPGDPGYYGYTF
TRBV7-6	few	CASSSWGALPYYEQYF
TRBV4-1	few	CASSQDSSGYSNQPQHF
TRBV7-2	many	CASSWTGQGFRAKGTQYF
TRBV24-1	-	CATSDLQGRGRSSSTDTQYF
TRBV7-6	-	CASRPPRGGRLRETQYF
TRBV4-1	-	CASSQGPRSDNEQFF
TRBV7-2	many	CASSPLHSLNPGANVLTF
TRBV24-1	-	CATSPGTGPKGYTF
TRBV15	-	CATSREIHQPQHF
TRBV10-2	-	CASRYRQEGPEAFF
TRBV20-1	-	CSARDKEVSVRREQFF
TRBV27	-	CASSPLGGGASTNEKLFF
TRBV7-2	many	CASSSDNFYNSPLHF
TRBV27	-	CASSPPPGVNTEAFF
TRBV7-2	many	CASSLPTSGGTRDTQYF
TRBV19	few	CASSIGPRNSGANVLTF
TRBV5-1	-	CASSLNLGAGELFF
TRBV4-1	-	CASSQDFFALDSLGF
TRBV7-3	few	CASSSLIDEKLFF
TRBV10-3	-	CAIAEGGDEQYF
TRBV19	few	CASSIGAWAAYNEQFF
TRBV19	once	CASSPGDRDNTGELFF
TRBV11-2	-	CASSLRTTALFGELFF
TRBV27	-	CASNRGLTNQPQHF
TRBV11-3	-	CVSSTGAGGLTDTQYF
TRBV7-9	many	CASSPGQTLNYNEQFF
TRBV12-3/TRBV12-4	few	CASSLRAWRQGGTEAFF
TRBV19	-	CAISPGPSSNQPQHF
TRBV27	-	CASSAQGDEQFF
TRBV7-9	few	CASSPTLTDTQYF
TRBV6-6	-	CASSYEGRSTGELFF
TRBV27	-	CASSFLGRANYGYTF
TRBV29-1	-	CSVGGASTLWNTDTQYF